This TCR beta chain was captured in a study of blood T cell repertoires in COVID-19. Study in general: Sources were T cells, B-cell-depleted T cells, or PBMCs; the material itself was cDNA or gDNA.

The method was immunoSEQ multiplex PCR; TCRdb's version includes in-frame clones alone and lacks a portion of them. The table includes about 340,000 clones, about 90% detected once. The CDR3 has 16 amino acids. CDR1 and CDR2 from the germline V gene are SGDLS and YYNGEE. Trimming stripped 3 bases from V and 4 bases from J, with 16 bases between. The chain is built from TRBV9 and TRBJ2-2; D perhaps matches TRBD2 (7 bases). This TCR was sampled from a woman in her 70s with COVID-19, enrolled during active disease. Sample: peripheral blood. The CDR3 DNA follows: TGTGCCAGCAGCGAGCCCTGGGGAGGGGGCACCGGGGAGCTGTTTTTT. Protein: CASSEPWGGGTGELFF. Supplemented by reference TRBV9 and TRBJ2-2, the full variable domain reads DSGVTQTPKHLITATGQRVTLRCSPRSGDLSVYWYQQSLDQGLQFLIQYYNGEERAKGNILERFSAQQFPDLHSELNLSSLELGDSALYFCASSEPWGGGTGELFFGEGSRLTVL.